What follows is one T cell receptor beta chain and its context. These data belong to a study of metastatic and nonmetastatic thyroid tumors. V shed 1 base, J shed 5 bases, and the junction held 2 bases outside the gene matches. The CDR3 contains 13 residues. CDR1 is MNHEY, CDR2 SVGEGT, per germline. No treatment of any kind had been given to any patient before thyroid surgery. Under the authors' procedure: Researchers built a distant-metastasis classifier for papillary thyroid cancer that drew on CDR3 differences across clinicopathological groups. TCRdb re-clonotyped the PCR reads via MiXCR. The V and J calls follow TCRdb's processing rather than the paper's. Among 6,500 to 9,000 clones listed, approximately 40% were seen once.

The TCR comes from a female donor with papillary thyroid cancer or a benign thyroid nodule (not recorded which). Some clones in this sample may be carry-over from other donors' samples. Sample: tumor tissue. The gene calls are TRBV6-2 or TRBV6-3 and TRBJ2-7, with 7 bases aligning to TRBD2. CDR3 in amino acids: CASSYLAGDEQYF. The CDR3 nucleotides read TGTGCCAGCAGTTACTTGGCGGGAGACGAGCAGTACTTC.